The next 25 T cell receptor beta chains were all read from a single sample in a study of blood T cell repertoires in COVID-19. Assay: immunoSEQ multiplex PCR; the TCRdb copy retains only in-frame clones and omits some. The profile shows about 140,000 clones, under 80% of them singletons. The sample was peripheral blood. The receptors were gathered from a man older than 75 with acute or convalescent COVID-19.

This chain joins TRBV19 and TRBJ2-7; 9 bases agree with TRBD1. The CDR3 is 15 amino acids. With 5 bases clipped from V and 1 base from J, the junction kept 6 bases outside the gene matches. Germline CDR1 reads LNHDA; CDR2 reads SQIVND (reference sequence). The DNA of the CDR3 is TGTGCCAGTAGTGAACAGGGGGCATATTCCTACGAGCAGTACTTC. As protein: CASSEQGAYSYEQYF.

A note on this clone: Possible read error: a much larger clone is one base away. This chain joins TRBV7-2 and TRBJ1-1; D is possibly TRBD1 (5 bases). CDR1 and CDR2 from the germline V gene are SGHTA and FQGNSA. The CDR3 is 13 amino acids. Trimming cost V 0 bases and J 3 bases, with 5 bases left between them. The CDR3 DNA sequence: TGTGCCAGCAGCTTAGCAGGGGACACTGAAGCTTTCTTT. This codes for CASSLAGDTEAFF.

This chain connects TRBV2 to TRBJ1-5; 10 bases map to TRBD1. J lost 1 base, V lost 5 bases, and 8 bases had no gene match. The CDR3 extends over 17 amino acids. Germline assignment: CDR1 SNHLY and CDR2 FYNNEI. CDR3 nucleotides: TGTGCCAGCAGTCGACAGGGGGCTTACCGGAGCAATCAGCCCCAGCATTTT. This sequence encodes CASSRQGAYRSNQPQHF.

V usage is TRBV6-7 and J usage is TRBJ1-3; D perhaps matches TRBD1 (6 bases). TRBV6-7 belongs to the ORF category, with a function that is uncertain. The CDR3 has 13 residues. Deletions cut 4 bases from V and 8 bases from J, with 12 bases between. CDR3: CASSSRQVDTIYF. The CDR3 nucleotides read TGTGCCAGCAGTTCCCGACAGGTGGACACCATATATTTT.

This clone turned up a few times. This chain uses TRBV5-5 with TRBJ1-1, with D perhaps TRBD1 (5 bases). This CDR3 has 13 amino acids. Trimming left V 2 bases short and J 11 bases short, with 16 bases between. CDR1 and CDR2 from the germline V gene are SGHKS and YYEKEE (reference sequence). In DNA, the CDR3 is TGTGCCAGCAGCTTTATCGAGGGGACTCGGGCTTTCTTT. Its protein product is CASSFIEGTRAFF.

The rearrangement joins TRBV7-2 to TRBJ2-1; 8 nucleotides agree with TRBD1. CDR1 is SGHTA, CDR2 FQGNSA, per germline. Trimming at V came to 3 bases and at J to 3 bases, leaving 4 bases not matched to a gene. The CDR3 covers 15 residues. CDR3 nucleotide sequence: TGTGCCAGCAGCTTGACCGGGACAGGCTACAATGAGCAGTTCTTC. It codes for CASSLTGTGYNEQFF.

The chain combines TRBV7-2 with TRBJ1-2; D might be TRBD1 (6 bases). Germline assignment: CDR1 SGHTA and CDR2 FQGNSA. V was shortened by 5 bases and J by 6 bases, with 16 bases between the two germline ends. CDR3 length: 14 amino acids. CDR3 nucleotide sequence: TGTGCCAGCAGCCGCGAATTACAGGGACATGGCTACACCTTC. This encodes CASSRELQGHGYTF. The complete variable domain, with remaining parts taken from reference TRBV7-2 and TRBJ1-2, reads GAGVSQSPSNKVTEKGKDVELRCDPISGHTALYWYRQSLGQGLEFLIYFQGNSAPDKSGLPSDRFSAERTGGSVSTLTIQRTQQEDSAVYLCASSRELQGHGYTFGSGTRLTVV.

This clone has more than one count but fewer than ten. Other DNA sequences in the sample encode the same CDR3. The chain recombines TRBV19 with TRBJ1-5, with D tentatively TRBD1 (6 bases). CDR1 is LNHDA, CDR2 SQIVND, per germline (reference sequence). The CDR3 spans 20 residues. Between the trimmed V and J ends, which lost 7 bases and 6 bases, there was a span of 34 bases. The CDR3 protein is CASTPSDPNSGQGLGQPQHF. The CDR3 nucleotides read TGTGCCAGTACTCCCTCGGATCCTAATAGTGGTCAGGGGCTTGGTCAGCCCCAGCATTTT.

The CDR3 bases are TGTGCCAGCAGCTTAATCGGGACTGGAAGCACAGATACGCAGTATTTT. Translating it yields CASSLIGTGSTDTQYF. The chain employs TRBV7-3 and TRBJ2-3, with D possibly matching TRBD2 (6 bases). The V gene lost 1 base and the J gene lost 0 bases, with 11 bases spanning the gap. This CDR3 has 16 residues. Germline-derived CDR1 and CDR2 are SGHTA and FQGTGA.

This chain joins TRBV18 and TRBJ1-1; TRBD1 aligns across 7 bases. Unmatched junction bases numbered 5, after V lost 2 bases and J lost 8 bases. Germline CDR1 KGHSH, CDR2 LQKENI. The length of the CDR3 is 13 residues. CDR3 sequence (DNA): TGTGCCAGCTCACCAGGTCCGGACAGGGAAGCTTTCTTT. Its protein product is CASSPGPDREAFF.

The chain couples TRBV6-6 to TRBJ1-2, with D tentatively TRBD1 (6 bases). Germline CDR1 MNHNY, CDR2 SVGAGI (reference sequence). V gave up 4 bases and J gave up 4 bases, with 13 bases separating them. CDR3 size: 14 residues. In DNA, the CDR3 is TGTGCCAGCAGTTCCCCCTCGGACAGCTATGGCTACACCTTC. It codes for CASSSPSDSYGYTF.

The chain carries TRBV9 and TRBJ2-1; a possible D gene is TRBD1 (7 bases). This CDR3 is built from 18 residues. Germline V gene lookup returns CDR1 SGDLS and CDR2 YYNGEE. Trimming removed 1 base at V and 0 bases at J, with 17 bases between. CDR3 bases: TGTGCCAGCAGCGTAATTGGGACAGACGGGAGCTCCTACAATGAGCAGTTCTTC. Translating it yields CASSVIGTDGSSYNEQFF.

The chain combines TRBV5-4 with TRBJ1-4, with 7 bases identical to TRBD1. The CDR3 is 14 residues long. CDR1 SGHNT and CDR2 YYREEE come from the germline V gene (reference sequence). Germline trimming cut 4 bases from V and 8 bases from J; bases unmatched to any gene: 8. The CDR3 reads CASSPQGFGEKLFF. The DNA for the CDR3 is TGTGCCAGCAGCCCACAGGGGTTCGGGGAAAAACTGTTTTTT.

By share, this clone ranks as medium-sized. The chain has TRBV11-1 and TRBJ2-5; tentatively, D is TRBD2 (6 bases). Deletions cut 2 bases from V and 5 bases from J, with 15 bases between. Looked up from germline, CDR1 is SGHAT and CDR2 is FQDESV (reference sequence). This CDR3 has 15 residues. The CDR3 spells CASSLSLLAGETQYF. The CDR3 coding sequence is TGTGCCAGCAGCTTATCCCTACTAGCCGGGGAGACCCAGTACTTC. Based on the CDR3 plus reference TRBV11-1 and TRBJ2-5, the full variable domain is EAEVAQSPRYKITEKSQAVAFWCDPISGHATLYWYRQILGQGPELLVQFQDESVVDDSQLPKDRFSAERLKGVDSTLKIQPAELGDSAMYLCASSLSLLAGETQYFGPGTRLLVL.

The chain combines TRBV3-1 (or the pseudogene TRBV3-2) with TRBJ2-5; TRBD2 agrees at 11 bases. J gave up 4 bases and V 4 bases, and 5 bases lay outside the gene matches. This CDR3 has 15 amino acids. Per germline, CDR1 LGHDT and CDR2 YNNKEL (reference sequence). The DNA for the CDR3 is TGTGCCAGCAGCCGGGGTAGCGGGGGGGTAGAGACCCAGTACTTC. Its translation is CASSRGSGGVETQYF.

This sequence joins TRBV18 and TRBJ2-5, with 7 bases lining up with TRBD1. The germline CDR1 and CDR2 sequences are KGHSH and LQKENI. V lost 4 bases and J lost 4; bases outside the gene matches: 6. The length of the CDR3 is 14 residues. The CDR3 coding sequence is TGTGCCAGCTCACTAGGACAGGAGGTAGAGACCCAGTACTTC. It yields the protein CASSLGQEVETQYF.

The gene calls are TRBV3-1 (or the pseudogene TRBV3-2) and TRBJ1-3, with TRBD1 matching 7 bases. CDR3 size: 15 residues. Germline V CDR1 and CDR2: LGHDT, YNNKEL (reference sequence). J gave up 0 bases and V 8 bases, and 7 bases lay outside the gene matches. The CDR3 DNA sequence: TGTGCCAGCTGGGACAGCGGTAGCTCTGGAAACACCATATATTTT. Its translation: CASWDSGSSGNTIYF.

This chain links TRBV18 with TRBJ2-6; D is ambiguous. Per germline, CDR1 KGHSH and CDR2 LQKENI. The germline V and J ends were trimmed by 3 bases and 0 bases, with 15 bases remaining between them. CDR3 size: 18 residues. The CDR3 coding sequence is TGTGCCAGCTCACCTTTTAACGAGCTGATCTCTGGGGCCAACGTCCTGACTTTC. Its protein product is CASSPFNELISGANVLTF.

The chain links TRBV9 to TRBJ1-2, with D unresolved. Germline V lookup: CDR1 SGDLS, CDR2 YYNGEE. The CDR3 runs 13 residues. With 3 bases removed from V and 4 bases from J, the gap between germline ends came to 10 bases. CDR3 sequence reads: CASSDRNSYGYTF. DNA of the CDR3: TGTGCCAGCAGCGACCGAAACTCCTATGGCTACACCTTC.

The rearrangement uses TRBV6-5 and TRBJ2-7; 10 nucleotides match TRBD1. Trimming removed 7 bases from V and 5 bases from J; junction bases left unmatched: 8. The CDR3 runs 14 residues. CDR1 and CDR2 (germline): MNHEY, SVGAGI. The CDR3 DNA is TGTGCCAGCACCCCGACAGGGGGCAGGCACGAGCAGTACTTC. As protein: CASTPTGGRHEQYF.

The DNA of the CDR3 is TGTGCCAGCAGCCAAGCGAGGGATGAAAAACTGTTTTTT. This encodes CASSQARDEKLFF. The chain combines TRBV3-1 (or the pseudogene TRBV3-2) with TRBJ1-4; no clear D gene. V shed 1 base and J shed 6 bases, with 6 bases lying between them. Germline loops: CDR1 LGHDT, CDR2 YNNKEL (reference sequence). The CDR3 has 13 amino acids.

This chain uses TRBV6-1 with TRBJ2-3, with 9 nucleotides matching TRBD1. Per germline, CDR1 MNHNS and CDR2 SASEGT. Trimming at V came to 7 bases and at J to 3 bases, leaving 5 bases not matched to a gene. The CDR3 contains 14 residues. Written as DNA, the CDR3 is TGTGCCAGCAACCCGGGACAGGGAACAGATACGCAGTATTTT. As protein: CASNPGQGTDTQYF.

The V gene is TRBV29-1, the J gene TRBJ2-2; weak D call: TRBD2 (7 bases). Germline CDR1 reads SQVTM; CDR2 reads ANQGSEA. Trimming pared 1 base from V and 2 bases from J, leaving 17 bases between. The CDR3 has 17 amino acids. The CDR3 DNA sequence: TGCAGCGTTGAAGCGGATGGCGGGGGCTTTAACACCGGGGAGCTGTTTTTT. It translates to CSVEADGGGFNTGELFF.

The rearrangement joins TRBV2 to TRBJ1-2; possibly TRBD1 for D (6 bases). The V end lost 3 bases, the J end lost 2 bases, and 10 bases lay between the germline ends. The CDR3 totals 14 residues. Germline V lookup: CDR1 SNHLY, CDR2 FYNNEI. The CDR3 protein is CASSDRGTNYGYTF. CDR3 bases: TGTGCCAGCAGTGACAGAGGGACAAACTATGGCTACACCTTC. Based on the CDR3 plus reference TRBV2 and TRBJ1-2, the full variable domain is EPEVTQTPSHQVTQMGQEVILRCVPISNHLYFYWYRQILGQKVEFLVSFYNNEISEKSEIFDDQFSVERPDGSNFTLKIRSTKLEDSAMYFCASSDRGTNYGYTFGSGTRLTVV.

This clone was seen only a few times. The gene calls are TRBV7-2 and TRBJ1-2; D is undetermined. This CDR3 comprises 13 residues. Germline CDR1 is SGHTA and CDR2 is FQGNSA. Trimming pared 3 bases from V and 0 bases from J, leaving 5 bases between. The CDR3: CASSFRANYGYTF. As DNA, the CDR3 is TGTGCCAGCAGCTTTCGAGCTAACTATGGCTACACCTTC.